These 8 T cell receptor beta chains came from one sample sequenced in a study of shared clonotypes between healthy human individuals (dated by TCRdb to 2020 to 2022). Receptor libraries were prepared by the immunoSEQ multiplex PCR assay. This is the immuneACCESS table as TCRdb keeps it, with only in-frame sequences that have V and J called. A part of the clones is gone; compared with another copy, unresolved V genes explain less than half, and the rest is unexplained. Within this sample are roughly 500,000 clones, with 81% of them counted one time only. Roughly 13% of the sample lies in the top ten. The specimen sequenced was PBMCs. The receptor set was obtained from a woman aged 40-49 years in good health. Some clones in this sample may be carry-over from other donors' samples.

Points on this clone: A read error is likely here: a far larger clone is one base away. The V gene is TRBV19, the J gene TRBJ1-1; D possibly corresponds to TRBD1 (5 bases). The CDR3 runs to 13 residues. Germline V gene sequence: CDR1 LNHDA, CDR2 SQIVND (reference sequence). CDR3: CASSSGLNTEASF. CDR3 nucleotides: TGTGCCAGTAGTTCAGGGCTCAACACTGAAGCTTCCTTT.

The chain couples TRBV7-9 to TRBJ1-2; D remains unclear. Trimming took off 3 bases at V and 4 bases at J, with 12 bases between the two ends. CDR3 size: 14 residues. The germline CDR1 and CDR2 sequences are SEHNR and FQNEAQ (reference sequence). CDR3 sequence: CASSFLVGSYGYTF. In DNA, the CDR3 is TGTGCCAGCAGCTTTTTGGTAGGAAGCTATGGCTACACCTTC.

As to this clone: A read error is likely here: a far larger clone is one base away. This chain connects TRBV6-5 to TRBJ2-2, with a weak D call TRBD1 (6 bases). The CDR3 totals 15 residues. Germline V lookup: CDR1 MNHEY, CDR2 SVGAGI. CDR3 DNA sequence: TGTGCCAGCAGTATTAGACAGGCAAACACCTGGGAGCTGTTTTTT. This gives the protein CASSIRQANTWELFF.

In this sample, this clone turned up a few times. This chain joins TRBV15 and TRBJ2-7; possibly TRBD2 for D (5 bases). The CDR3 is made up of 13 amino acids. Germline V gene sequence: CDR1 LNHNV, CDR2 YYDKDF (reference sequence). Between the trimmed V and J ends, which lost 1 base and 4 bases, there was a span of 8 bases. CDR3 sequence (DNA): TGTGCCACCAGCAGAGGAGGGTTTTACGAGCAGTACTTC. This translates into CATSRGGFYEQYF.

The J gene is TRBJ1-1, the V gene TRBV4-3; a weak D match, TRBD1 (5 bases). V gave up 1 base and J gave up 1 base, with 10 bases separating them. Germline lookup yields CDR1 LGHNA and CDR2 YSLEER. CDR3 length: 15 amino acids. The CDR3 loop reads CASSQGLTGNTEAFF. The CDR3 DNA is TGCGCCAGCAGCCAAGGCCTTACAGGGAACACTGAAGCTTTCTTT.

Details on this clone: A single base is all that separates this from a far larger clone, so a read error is likely. Other DNA sequences in this specimen translate into the identical CDR3. The J gene is TRBJ2-2, the V gene TRBV5-6, with D tentatively TRBD2 (5 bases). Germline V CDR1 and CDR2: SGHDT, YYEEEE. The CDR3 consists of 16 residues. The CDR3 coding sequence is TGTGCCAGCAGCCCGGACGGACCCGCGAACACCGGGGAGCTGTTTTTC. Protein product: CASSPDGPANTGELFF.

Turning to this clone: The likely explanation is a read error, given a far larger clone one base away. The same CDR3 can be traced to other DNA sequences in this sample. V is TRBV5-1 and J is TRBJ2-7; D gene unclear. Germline assignment: CDR1 SGHRS and CDR2 YFSETQ. V lost 2 bases, J lost 5 bases, and 14 bases lay in between. CDR3 length: 14 residues. This chain's CDR3 is CASSFNSPADEQYF. CDR3 DNA: TGCGCCAGCAGCTTCAACAGCCCCGCCGACGAGCAGTACTTC.

The chain carries TRBV7-2 and TRBJ1-3, with D perhaps matching TRBD1 (5 bases). With 3 bases removed from V and 0 bases from J, the gap between germline ends came to 12 bases. This CDR3 has 16 residues. Germline CDR1 is SGHTA and CDR2 is FQGNSA. CDR3 protein: CASSLNGAGSGNTIYF. DNA for the CDR3: TGTGCCAGCAGCTTGAACGGGGCAGGCTCTGGAAACACCATATATTTT.